This record looks at one T cell receptor (beta chain) sequence and its context. This table comes from immunoSEQ multiplex PCR, and its TCRdb copy is limited to in-frame clones, with some not included. The data contain roughly 7,400 clones, about 72% of them seen just once; the ten biggest clones take up around 4.3%. The data derive from a study of neoadjuvant nivolumab and ipilimumab in lung cancer. The germline CDR1 and CDR2 sequences are SNHLY and FYNNEI. V lost 8 bases to trimming and J lost 1 base, with 11 bases between them. This CDR3 region has 14 residues. The V gene is TRBV2, the J gene TRBJ2-2; TRBD1 might be the D (6 bases). This material consisted of tumor tissue, taken after neoadjuvant nivolumab, alone or with ipilimumab, at or shortly before surgery. The clonotype was recovered from an adult with non-small cell lung cancer. CDR3 DNA: TGTGCCAGCCAACAGGGAGTGAACACCGGGGAGCTGTTTTTT. This translates into CASQQGVNTGELFF. The whole variable domain, filled in from reference TRBV2 and TRBJ2-2, reads EPEVTQTPSHQVTQMGQEVILRCVPISNHLYFYWYRQILGQKVEFLVSFYNNEISEKSEIFDDQFSVERPDGSNFTLKIRSTKLEDSAMYFCASQQGVNTGELFFGEGSRLTVL.